This T cell receptor (beta chain) was captured by sequencing in a study of cytomegalovirus exposure and HLA in healthy donors. Comment on this clone: The antigen remains undetermined.

Study results and limitations: Later analysis associated a missense DCLRE1C variant with TCR beta V- and J-gene trimming. In an earlier analysis, most TCR beta V segments were productive about 87% or about 30% of the time. Certain sequence variants were highly shared and formed a cluster, and this cluster was likely a sequencing artifact. Analysis was performed later, and it showed HLA-associated TCR beta chains to be more clonally expanded than equally common others.

This PCR relied on a set of 60 Vbeta primers and 13 Jbeta primers. Sequencing used immunoSEQ multiplex PCR; TCRdb keeps in-frame clones, though not all of them. The top ten clones hold roughly 6% of a sample with some 120,000 clones, around 74% of them seen once. This CDR3 region has 17 residues. V trimming: 1 base; J trimming: 2 bases; junction bases outside the gene matches: 5. The V gene's germline CDR1 is SEHNR and CDR2 FQNEAQ (reference sequence). V is TRBV7-9 and J is TRBJ2-3, with 11 nucleotides matching TRBD2. The clonotype comes from a woman between 50 and 59 years old in good health and CMV-seropositive. Sequences were obtained from PBMCs. CDR3 sequence: CASSLGLAGRTTDTQYF. Here the CDR3 DNA reads TGTGCCAGCAGCTTAGGACTAGCGGGGCGAACCACAGATACGCAGTATTTT.